This T cell receptor (beta chain) was profiled in a study of shared clonotypes between healthy human individuals. Whole-study findings and limits: Sharing across four donors was highest in naive CD4 (roughly 5%) and lowest in memory CD8 (about 0.4%).

From CD4+ cells came CD45RA+ naive and CD45RA-negative memory subsets. Several immunoSEQ plates held equal portions of the genomic DNA taken from each subset. The authors' processing: From ImmunoSEQ came sequences covering only the junction and carrying no quality scores, so filtering differed. Produced via immunoSEQ multiplex PCR; TCRdb's table is partial and in-frame only. V, J and clone size are those of that table, while D and trimming were read from the DNA. Altogether about 1 million clones are present, about 74% being singletons, with the ten largest covering approximately 1.5%. Regarding this clone: Antigen specificity is unknown.

The CDR3 is made up of 16 amino acids. Germline V gene lookup returns CDR1 MNHEY and CDR2 SMNVEV (reference sequence). V was trimmed by 1 base and J by 15 bases, leaving 25 bases between them. The sequencing input was memory CD4+ T cells sorted from blood. As to subset: CD45RA-negative fraction. The clonotype was recovered from a young man in good health. The chain is built from TRBV27 and TRBJ2-1, with a weak D call TRBD2 (5 bases). This CDR3 reads CASSLYPLSRLEEGFF. CDR3 sequence (DNA): TGTGCCAGCAGTTTATACCCCCTAAGTAGGCTAGAAGAGGGGTTCTTC.